This TCR beta chain was identified in a study of T-cell reconstitution after alpha-beta-depleted transplantation in children. This clonotype was seen ten or more times. Its target is not known. Findings and limits, study-wide: The origin of alpha-beta T cells about two months after transplant was reportedly several hundred expanded graft clones. Among T cells one year after transplant, newly produced cells accounted for most counts and diversity. High day-60 TCRbeta diversity in some patients came from surviving recipient T cells and thymic progenitors.

The germline gives CDR1 LNHNV, CDR2 YYDKDF (reference sequence). The length of the CDR3 is 17 residues. V lost 0 bases and J lost 5, with 18 bases in between. The authors prepared the TCRbeta library with unique molecular identifiers. TCRdb re-derived calls from the PCR reads in MiXCR, one entry per CDR3 protein. The repertoire holds approximately 300,000 distinct CDR3 sequences, with almost 8% as singletons. The gene calls are TRBV15 and TRBJ2-3; the D is unclear. The sequences come from peripheral blood, collected 360 days after TCRalphabeta/CD19-depleted stem cell transplant. The receptor was isolated from a female patient aged 2-9 years who had a stem cell transplant for Fanconi anemia, so the T cells may come from the graft donor. The CDR3 region is CATSRDRVTPRGDTQYF. The CDR3, as DNA: TGTGCCACCAGCAGAGATCGGGTGACACCCCGCGGAGATACGCAGTATTTT.